This T cell receptor beta chain stems from a study of blood T cell repertoires in COVID-19. For the study at large: PBMCs, B-cell-depleted T cells, or T cells were the source of the cDNA or gDNA that made up the material.

Methods used by the authors: Nucleated cell counts were estimated from reference gene primer amplification. TCRdb's table, derived via immunoSEQ multiplex PCR, lists solely in-frame clones and lacks some. V, J and clone size were drawn from that table, and D and trimming were deduced from the DNA. The sample lists around 300,000 clones; roughly 88% were seen once. This CDR3 is 14 amino acids long. Germline values: CDR1 SEHNR, CDR2 FQNEAQ (reference sequence). The germline V and J ends were trimmed by 5 bases and 3 bases, with 13 bases remaining between them. This TCR came from a woman between 25 and 40 years old with active or convalescent COVID-19. V gene TRBV7-9 combines with J gene TRBJ1-2; D is possibly TRBD1 (5 bases). Material for sequencing was peripheral blood. The CDR3 is CASSRDLLYYGYTF. The CDR3 DNA follows: TGTGCCAGCAGCCGGGACTTACTTTACTATGGCTACACCTTC.